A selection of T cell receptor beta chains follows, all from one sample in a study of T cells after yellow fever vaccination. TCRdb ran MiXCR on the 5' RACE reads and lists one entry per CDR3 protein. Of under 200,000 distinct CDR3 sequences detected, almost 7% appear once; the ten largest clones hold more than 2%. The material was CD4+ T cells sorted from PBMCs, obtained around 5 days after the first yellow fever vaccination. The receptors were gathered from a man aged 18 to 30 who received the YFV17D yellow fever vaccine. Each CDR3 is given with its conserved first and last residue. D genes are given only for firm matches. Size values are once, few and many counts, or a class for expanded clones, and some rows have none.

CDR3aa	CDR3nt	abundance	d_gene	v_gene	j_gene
CSVEVLLNTDTQYF	TGCAGCGTTGAAGTCCTACTGAACACAGATACGCAGTATTTT	few	.	TRBV29-1	TRBJ2-3
CASSDEPGQGATSSYEQYF	TGTGCCAGCAGTGATGAGCCGGGACAGGGAGCCACCAGCTCCTACGAGCAGTACTTC	many	TRBD1	TRBV6-1	TRBJ2-7
CASRLTGKGTDTQYF	TGCGCCAGCAGACTTACAGGGAAGGGCACAGATACGCAGTATTTT	.	.	TRBV5-1	TRBJ2-3
CASSQDLQGATSLHF	TGTGCCAGCAGCCAAGATCTCCAGGGGGCTACTTCCCTCCACTTT	.	TRBD1	TRBV4-2	TRBJ1-6
CSARAVAKNIQYF	TGCAGTGCTAGAGCAGTAGCCAAAAACATTCAGTACTTC	many	.	TRBV20-1	TRBJ2-4
CASSAGSSTDTQYF	TGCGCCAGCAGTGCAGGTTCTAGCACAGATACGCAGTATTTT	many	.	TRBV5-1	TRBJ2-3
CASSLRGLRGAYNEQFF	TGTGCCAGCAGCTTAAGGGGTCTCCGAGGAGCCTACAATGAGCAGTTCTTC	few	.	TRBV11-2	TRBJ2-1
CASRPQQGDEQYF	TGTGCCAGCAGACCGCAACAGGGGGACGAGCAGTACTTC	few	TRBD1	TRBV2	TRBJ2-7
CSAATVLKRGTSSYNEQFF	TGCAGTGCCGCCACGGTGCTAAAGCGGGGTACGAGCTCCTACAATGAGCAGTTCTTC	many	TRBD2	TRBV20-1	TRBJ2-1
CSARPGPHYNEQFF	TGCAGTGCGCGACCGGGACCCCACTACAATGAGCAGTTCTTC	.	.	TRBV20-1	TRBJ2-1
CASSLQGTNEKLFF	TGTGCCAGCAGCTTACAGGGAACTAATGAAAAACTGTTTTTT	many	.	TRBV7-9	TRBJ1-4
CSARRSTGYNEQFF	TGCAGTGCTAGACGATCTACAGGGTACAATGAGCAGTTCTTC	many	.	TRBV20-1	TRBJ2-1
CASSQDPLAGTDTQYF	TGCGCCAGCAGCCAAGATCCCCTAGCGGGCACAGATACGCAGTATTTT	few	TRBD2	TRBV4-3	TRBJ2-3
CASSPTSYPYNEQFF	TGTGCCAGCAGCCCGACTAGTTATCCCTACAATGAGCAGTTCTTC	few	.	TRBV7-9	TRBJ2-1
CASNRYVNEQFF	TGTGCCAGCAACCGTTACGTCAATGAGCAGTTCTTC	few	.	TRBV2	TRBJ2-1
CASMDRVSSGANVLTF	TGTGCCAGCATGGACAGGGTGAGCTCTGGGGCCAACGTCCTGACTTTC	many	TRBD1	TRBV6-2/TRBV6-3	TRBJ2-6
CASSPLEGAEAFF	TGTGCCAGCAGCCCTCTAGAGGGCGCGGAAGCTTTCTTT	few	.	TRBV5-4	TRBJ1-1
CASSQNVQGSTGANVLTF	TGCGCCAGCAGCCAAAACGTACAGGGGAGCACTGGGGCCAACGTCCTGACTTTC	.	TRBD1	TRBV4-3	TRBJ2-6
CASSLGSIADTGELFF	TGCGCCAGCAGCTTGGGTTCGATAGCAGACACCGGGGAGCTGTTTTTT	many	.	TRBV5-1	TRBJ2-2
CASSITGDETQYF	TGTGCCAGCAGCATAACAGGGGACGAGACCCAGTACTTC	many	TRBD1	TRBV5-4	TRBJ2-5
CASSPTPGRRPDEQFF	TGTGCCAGCAGTCCCACCCCGGGACGGCGGCCCGATGAGCAGTTCTTC	few	.	TRBV12-3/TRBV12-4	TRBJ2-1
CASSQDEVAGSYEQYF	TGTGCCAGCAGCCAAGATGAAGTAGCGGGGTCCTACGAGCAGTACTTC	many	TRBD2	TRBV3-1	TRBJ2-7
CASTLRRGETQYF	TGTGCCAGCACCCTTCGGAGGGGGGAGACCCAGTACTTC	many	.	TRBV12-3/TRBV12-4	TRBJ2-5
CASSYSGTSGGALTGELFF	TGTGCCAGCAGTTACTCGGGGACTAGCGGGGGGGCCCTCACCGGGGAGCTGTTTTTT	few	TRBD2	TRBV6-5	TRBJ2-2
CASSRRGGGAETQYF	TGTGCCAGCAGTCGTCGGGGGGGCGGGGCGGAGACCCAGTACTTC	many	TRBD2	TRBV6-1	TRBJ2-5
CAISHRNTGELFF	TGTGCCATAAGCCACAGGAACACCGGGGAGCTGTTTTTT	few	.	TRBV12-3/TRBV12-4	TRBJ2-2
CASSSGLPGGRNNEQFF	TGTGCCAGCAGCTCAGGCCTCCCCGGGGGTCGGAACAATGAGCAGTTCTTC	.	.	TRBV5-4	TRBJ2-1
CASISDLPEAFF	TGTGCCAGCATCTCGGACCTTCCTGAAGCTTTCTTT	few	.	TRBV12-3/TRBV12-4	TRBJ1-1
CASSLDGLGGDEQFF	TGCGCCAGCAGCTTGGACGGGCTAGGGGGCGATGAGCAGTTCTTC	many	TRBD1	TRBV5-1	TRBJ2-1
CASSPPNSFEQFF	TGTGCCAGCAGCCCCCCGAACAGTTTTGAGCAGTTCTTC	many	.	TRBV7-3	TRBJ2-1
CASSPQGDEQFF	TGTGCCAGCTCACCACAGGGCGATGAGCAGTTCTTC	many	.	TRBV18	TRBJ2-1